This T cell receptor beta chain stems from a study of shared clonotypes between healthy human individuals. Measured with immunoSEQ multiplex PCR; TCRdb has only the in-frame clones, and not every one. Of some 1,400,000 clones in the sample, around 97% were seen once. Trimming took 1 base from V and 10 from J, leaving 11 bases between them. The V gene's germline CDR1 is SGHTA and CDR2 FQGNSA. The CDR3 spans 13 residues. The receptor's source is a man aged 30 to 45 in good health. The specimen was naive CD4+ T cells sorted from blood. Subset in this sample: CD45RA+ positively selected. V and J are TRBV7-2 and TRBJ2-1, with D perhaps matching TRBD1 or TRBD2 (5 bases each). The CDR3 bases are TGTGCCAGCAGCTTAGGGGGACGGCACGAGCAGTTCTTC. Protein sequence: CASSLGGRHEQFF.